Sequencing of this T cell receptor (beta chain) was carried out in a study of blood T cell repertoires in COVID-19. Turning to the study itself: The United States, Italy and Spain provided the acute and convalescent COVID-19 samples.

Each participant's cohort was designated according to participant-reported clinical history. Cohort 3 donors counted as recovered after two negative PCRs, clearance, or resolved symptoms. CDR1 SGHAT and CDR2 FQNNGV come from the germline V gene. There are 13 residues in the CDR3. With 7 bases removed from V and 5 bases from J, the gap between germline ends came to 15 bases. The data were produced by immunoSEQ multiplex PCR, yet TCRdb's version contains in-frame clones alone and is incomplete. The data hold under 300,000 clones, with around nine tenths observed a single time. V is TRBV11-2 and J is TRBJ2-7; the D gene is possibly TRBD1 (5 bases). Sequenced sample: PBMCs or T cells enriched from blood (not recorded which). This receptor was identified in a woman between 18 and 30 years old who had recovered from COVID-19. The CDR3 here is CASTPWGQDEQYF. CDR3 DNA: TGTGCCAGCACTCCCTGGGGCCAGGACGAGCAGTACTTC.